This T cell receptor beta chain was found in a study of blood T cell repertoires in COVID-19. In the study overall: PBMCs, B-cell-depleted T cells, or T cells provided the cDNA or gDNA that made up the material.

Clinical histories supplied by participants themselves formed the basis of cohort assignment. Original processing methods: The authors estimated nucleated cell counts from reference gene primer amplification. Here immunoSEQ multiplex PCR was the method, and the copy in TCRdb shows in-frame clones only, minus some. V and J calls and clone size follow that table, whereas D and trimming were derived from the DNA. The sample records approximately 290,000 clones, about nine tenths being singletons. Trimming pared 1 base from V and 7 bases from J, leaving 8 bases between. This CDR3 is built from 12 residues. Germline V gene data show CDR1 as KGHSH and CDR2 as LQKENI.

Sequenced: PBMCs or T cells enriched from blood (not recorded which). The chain is built from TRBV18 and TRBJ2-7; tentatively, D is TRBD2 (6 bases). The TCR originated in a woman aged 30 to 39 who had recovered from COVID-19. The CDR3 nucleotides read TGTGCCAGCTCACCACTCCGGGGGGAGCAGTACTTC. Translating gives CASSPLRGEQYF.